This T cell receptor beta chain was captured in a study of cytomegalovirus exposure and HLA in healthy donors. Whole-study results and caveats: Fewer N-insertions (relative to the roughly 610-donor mean) were reportedly seen in an Asian-associated ancestry cluster in a later analysis.

With 60 Vbeta and 13 Jbeta primers, the PCR was carried out. Clones were read by immunoSEQ multiplex PCR, and TCRdb kept only the in-frame ones, dropping some. This listing includes 90,000 to 100,000 clones. On this clone itself: Antigen: not known.

The V segment lost 7 bases and the J segment 3 bases; nucleotides outside the gene matches: 11. Germline V gene sequence: CDR1 SQVTM, CDR2 ANQGSEA. The CDR3 runs 14 residues. The TCR was taken from a woman under 40 in good health and CMV-seronegative. The genes are TRBV29-1 and TRBJ1-2; 7 bases line up with TRBD1. The sequencing input was PBMCs. The CDR3 is CSALTGVVDYGYTF. Written as DNA, the CDR3 is TGCAGCGCTTTAACAGGGGTTGTCGACTATGGCTACACCTTC. Looking up the rest from reference TRBV29-1 and TRBJ1-2 gives the full variable domain: SAVISQKPSRDICQRGTSLTIQCQVDSQVTMMFWYRQQPGQSLTLIATANQGSEATYESGFVIDKFPISRPNLTFSTLTVSNMSPEDSSIYLCSALTGVVDYGYTFGSGTRLTVV.